Only a few counts were recorded for the clone carrying this T cell receptor beta chain. Antigen unknown. This sample stems from a study of T-cell memory formation after mild COVID-19. One entry per CDR3 protein results from TCRdb running MiXCR on the 5' RACE reads. The sample carries around 160,000 distinct CDR3 sequences, around 10% recorded once. Germline loops: CDR1 LNHNV, CDR2 YYDKDF (reference sequence). Trimming took off 0 bases at V and 4 bases at J, with 15 bases between the two ends. The CDR3 has 17 residues. Study-wide points: The study detected some responding clones in pre-infection memory, suggesting cross-reactive memory joined.

The sample consisted of PBMCs or a T cell subset sorted from them (not recorded which). The V call is TRBV15, the J call TRBJ2-2; D is unresolved. This TCR was sampled from a man younger than 35 who had mild COVID-19 (a few samples of this study predate the infection). Cell type and time point are not known. CDR3 bases: TGTGCCACCAGCAGAGATCTGGGGTTGAGGAGCACCGGGGAGCTGTTTTTT. Protein sequence: CATSRDLGLRSTGELFF.